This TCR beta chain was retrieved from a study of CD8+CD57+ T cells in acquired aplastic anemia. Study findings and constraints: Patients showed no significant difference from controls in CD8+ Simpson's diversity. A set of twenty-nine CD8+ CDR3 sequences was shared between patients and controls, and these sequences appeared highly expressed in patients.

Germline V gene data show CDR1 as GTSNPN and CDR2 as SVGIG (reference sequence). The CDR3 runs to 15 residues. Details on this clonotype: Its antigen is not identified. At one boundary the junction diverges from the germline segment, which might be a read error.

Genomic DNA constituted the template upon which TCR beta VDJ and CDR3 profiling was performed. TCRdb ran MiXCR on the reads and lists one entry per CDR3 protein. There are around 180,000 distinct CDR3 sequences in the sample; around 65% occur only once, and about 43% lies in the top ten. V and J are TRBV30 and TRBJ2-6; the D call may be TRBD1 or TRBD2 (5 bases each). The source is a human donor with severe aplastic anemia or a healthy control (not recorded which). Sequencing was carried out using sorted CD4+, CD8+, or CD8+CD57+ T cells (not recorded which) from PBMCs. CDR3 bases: TGTGCCTGGAGCGTGGGGGTCTCTGGGGCCAACGTCCTGGCTTTC. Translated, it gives CAWSVGVSGANVLAF.